These T cell receptor beta chains were read from a single sample in a study of T cells in Graves' hyperthyroidism and ophthalmopathy. TCRdb re-called the multiplex PCR reads through MiXCR, storing one row per CDR3 protein. Found here are around 600,000 distinct CDR3 sequences, approximately 15% of them singletons; the top ten hold more than 6%. Material: blood. The receptor source for this set is a woman between 18 and 30 years old with Graves' ophthalmopathy. Each CDR3 is given with its conserved first and last residue. Fields, in order: D gene, V gene, clone size, J gene, CDR3 DNA, CDR3 protein. A D gene is named only where the DNA matches it firmly. The size entry is marked missing in some rows and otherwise reads once, few, many or a size class.

TRBD2	TRBV7-2	many	TRBJ2-1	TGTGCCAGCAGCGCCGGGGGGGGCCCAAATGAGCAGTTCTTC	CASSAGGGPNEQFF
-	TRBV10-3	many	TRBJ2-3	TGTGCCATCCGGAGGGACACAGATACGCAGTATTTT	CAIRRDTDTQYF
TRBD2	TRBV18	many	TRBJ2-1	TGTGCCAGCTCACCACCGTCCAGCGGGGCCTACAATGAGCAGTTCTTC	CASSPPSSGAYNEQFF
TRBD2	TRBV11-2	-	TRBJ2-1	TGTGCCAGCAGCTCCGGACTAGCGGGAGGGGCGGACAATGAGCAGTTCTTC	CASSSGLAGGADNEQFF
TRBD1	TRBV11-3	many	TRBJ2-2	TGTGCCAGCGACCTCGGATCAGGGGGTATGGACACCGGGGAGCTGTTTTTT	CASDLGSGGMDTGELFF
-	TRBV6-1	-	TRBJ1-5	TGTGCCAGCAGACCCCGGAGGACAGATTATAGCAATCAGCCCCAGCATTTT	CASRPRRTDYSNQPQHF
-	TRBV12-3/TRBV12-4	many	TRBJ2-3	TGTGCCAGCAGTTTTTCCGGTAGCACAGATACGCAGTATTTT	CASSFSGSTDTQYF
-	TRBV5-8	-	TRBJ2-1	TGTGCCAGCAGCTTGGGTGTGGGGGTCAATGGTGGTGAGCAGTTCTTC	CASSLGVGVNGGEQFF
-	TRBV2	many	TRBJ1-1	TGTGCCAGCGGTAAAATAACCATGAACACTGAAGCTTTCTTT	CASGKITMNTEAFF
-	TRBV29-1	-	TRBJ1-1	TGCAGCGTTAGTAAGGGGGGCGAAGCTTTCTTT	CSVSKGGEAFF
TRBD1	TRBV11-3	many	TRBJ2-1	TGTGCCAGCAGCTTAATCGCCGGGACAGGGCTAGGGGCTGAGCAGTTCTTC	CASSLIAGTGLGAEQFF
TRBD1	TRBV19	many	TRBJ1-1	TGTGCCAGTAGTTTTAGACAGGGGAGAGCTGAAGCTTTCTTT	CASSFRQGRAEAFF
-	TRBV7-9	few	TRBJ2-5	TGTGCCAGCAGCCCTGAGAGGAATTTGAAGTACTTC	CASSPERNLKYF
TRBD2	TRBV6-2/TRBV6-3	-	TRBJ2-7	TGTGCCAGCAGTTACTCGACGGAAAGCGGGAGGGCTTCCGACGAGCAGTACTTC	CASSYSTESGRASDEQYF
-	TRBV2	many	TRBJ2-5	TGTGCCAGCAGTGACGGTGGGGAAGAGACCCAGTACTTC	CASSDGGEETQYF
-	TRBV12-3/TRBV12-4	few	TRBJ1-4	TGTGCCAGCAGTTCCCAGGGGTCAGGTAATGAAAAACTGTTTTTT	CASSSQGSGNEKLFF
TRBD2	TRBV20-1	-	TRBJ2-5	TGCAGTGCCCCCGGGACTAGCGGGAGCCAAGAGACCCAGTACTTC	CSAPGTSGSQETQYF
-	TRBV27	few	TRBJ1-3	TGTGCCAGCAGTTTAGGCCCAGCCTACTCTGGAAACACCATATATTTT	CASSLGPAYSGNTIYF
-	TRBV6-2/TRBV6-3	-	TRBJ2-1	TGTGCCAGCCTTCTTAAGGCTTCCCCCCGCAATGAGCAGTTCTTC	CASLLKASPRNEQFF
TRBD1	TRBV18	many	TRBJ1-1	TGTGCCAGCTCACAGACAGGGATGAACACTGAAGCTTTCTTT	CASSQTGMNTEAFF
-	TRBV28	many	TRBJ1-2	TGTGCCAGCAGTTTTTGGGGGAACTATGGCTACACCTTC	CASSFWGNYGYTF
-	TRBV19	-	TRBJ2-7	TGTGCCAGTAGTCAACAGTCGAGCTCCTACGAGCAGTACTTC	CASSQQSSSYEQYF
TRBD1	TRBV28	-	TRBJ2-5	TGTGCCAGCAGTCCCCCCAGGGACAGGATACCCCAAGAGACCCAGTACTTC	CASSPPRDRIPQETQYF
-	TRBV5-6	many	TRBJ2-7	TGTGCCAGCAGCGGCGGACACGGCTACGAGCAGTACTTC	CASSGGHGYEQYF
-	TRBV18	many	TRBJ2-1	TGTGCCAGCTCACCGCCAGGACTCTCCTACAATGAGCAGTTCTTC	CASSPPGLSYNEQFF
TRBD2	TRBV4-1	few	TRBJ2-2	TGCGCCAGCAGCCACCCCGGGACTAGCGGGAGGGCCTCGAACACCGGGGAGCTGTTTTTT	CASSHPGTSGRASNTGELFF
-	TRBV4-1	many	TRBJ2-7	TGCGCCAGCAGCCAAGGACAGTTCTACGAGCAGTACTTC	CASSQGQFYEQYF
-	TRBV12-3/TRBV12-4	many	TRBJ2-5	TGTGCCAGCAGTTGGTGGCTTGAAGAGACCCAGTACTTC	CASSWWLEETQYF
-	TRBV20-1	many	TRBJ1-1	TGCAGTGCTTCCAGGGAGGGGAACACTGAAGCTTTCTTT	CSASREGNTEAFF
-	TRBV28	many	TRBJ1-4	TGTGCCAGCAGTTTCTGGGCAGGGAGTAATGAAAAACTGTTTTTT	CASSFWAGSNEKLFF
-	TRBV7-9	many	TRBJ2-1	TGTGCCAGCAGCTTAGCGGGGGGATCATCGACCCTCTACAATGAGCAGTTCTTC	CASSLAGGSSTLYNEQFF
TRBD1	TRBV7-8	few	TRBJ1-5	TGTGCCAGCAGCCGCGAGGGTGGGACAGGGCTTCTTCATTTT	CASSREGGTGLLHF
-	TRBV2	few	TRBJ2-1	TGTGCCAGCACAAACAGGGGGTCCAGCGGGACTTTACCCAATGAGCAGTTCTTC	CASTNRGSSGTLPNEQFF
-	TRBV12-3/TRBV12-4	few	TRBJ2-2	TGTGCCAGCAGTGGCGGGGAGCTGTTTTTT	CASSGGELFF
-	TRBV5-1	few	TRBJ2-2	TGCGCCAGCAGCTTGGCGTGGTCTAGCGGGGAGCTGTTTTTT	CASSLAWSSGELFF
TRBD1	TRBV11-3	-	TRBJ1-3	TGTGCCAGCAGCAGGACGGGACAGGACTCTGGAAACACCATATATTTT	CASSRTGQDSGNTIYF
-	TRBV20-1	many	TRBJ2-1	TGCAGCGGAGGCCGCTACAATGAGCAGTTCTTC	CSGGRYNEQFF
TRBD1	TRBV18	-	TRBJ2-1	TGTGCCAGCTCACCACAGGGGACAGGGACCTACAATGAGCAGTTCTTC	CASSPQGTGTYNEQFF
-	TRBV4-1	many	TRBJ2-1	TGCGCCAGCAGCCAAGAGATTATTCTTTGGGATGAGCAGTTCTTC	CASSQEIILWDEQFF
-	TRBV6-1	many	TRBJ1-5	TGTGCCAGCAGCCCGGGGACGGATAGCAATCAGCCCCAGCATTTT	CASSPGTDSNQPQHF
TRBD1	TRBV6-2/TRBV6-3	many	TRBJ2-7	TGTGCCAGCAGCAAGGGACAGCAAACCTACGAGCAGTACTTC	CASSKGQQTYEQYF
TRBD1	TRBV24-1	many	TRBJ2-2	TGTGCCACCAGTGATTTGGGCCTCCGGGACAGGGACACCGGGGAGCTGTTTTTT	CATSDLGLRDRDTGELFF
-	TRBV19	few	TRBJ1-5	TGTGCCAGTAGTATGTATGGGATTAGCAATCAGCCCCAGCATTTT	CASSMYGISNQPQHF
-	TRBV30	-	TRBJ2-1	TGTGCCTGGACCGGGGTGGGCAGACCAACAGAGCAGTTCTTC	CAWTGVGRPTEQFF
-	TRBV28	many	TRBJ1-4	TGTGCCAGCCACACCTACAGACCTCCTCATGAAAAACTGTTTTTT	CASHTYRPPHEKLFF
TRBD2	TRBV27	few	TRBJ2-1	TGTGCCAGCAGGGGGGGCGGCGGGAGGTGGAATGAGCAGTTCTTC	CASRGGGGRWNEQFF
-	TRBV20-1	-	TRBJ2-7	TGCAGTGCTAGAGATCGCAGCGGAACCTACGAGCAGTACTTC	CSARDRSGTYEQYF
TRBD1	TRBV6-1	many	TRBJ2-7	TGTGCCAGCACCTGGGGGACAGGGAGCTACGAGCAGTACTTC	CASTWGTGSYEQYF
TRBD1	TRBV2	many	TRBJ2-6	TGTGCCAGCGTTACAGGGGACCCTGGGGCCAACGTCCTGACTTTC	CASVTGDPGANVLTF
TRBD2	TRBV28	-	TRBJ2-7	TGTGCCAGCAGCCCGCCCTGGGGGGGATTATACGAGCAGTACTTC	CASSPPWGGLYEQYF
-	TRBV2	many	TRBJ2-1	TGTGCCAGCAACCTACCTCTGAAGCGGAGCTCCTACAATGAGCAGTTCTTC	CASNLPLKRSSYNEQFF
TRBD1	TRBV6-5	-	TRBJ2-1	TGTGCCAGCAGTTATAGGGGACAGGGGGTCGATGAGCAGTTCTTC	CASSYRGQGVDEQFF
-	TRBV19	-	TRBJ1-2	TGTGCCAGTAGTATTGTTTATGGACAGCGGAATGGCTACACCTTC	CASSIVYGQRNGYTF